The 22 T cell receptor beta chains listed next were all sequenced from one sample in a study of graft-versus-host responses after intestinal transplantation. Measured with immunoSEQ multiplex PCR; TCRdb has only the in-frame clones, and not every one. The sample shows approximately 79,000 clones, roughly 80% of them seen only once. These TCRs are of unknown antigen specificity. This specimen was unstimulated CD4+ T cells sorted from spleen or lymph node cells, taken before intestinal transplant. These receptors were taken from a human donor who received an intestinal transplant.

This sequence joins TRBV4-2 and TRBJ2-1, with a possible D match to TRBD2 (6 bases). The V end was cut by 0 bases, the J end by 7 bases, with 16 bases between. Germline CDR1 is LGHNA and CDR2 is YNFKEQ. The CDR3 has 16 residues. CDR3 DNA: TGTGCCAGCAGCCAAGATGGGGCGGGATGGGGAAATGAGCAGTTCTTC. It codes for CASSQDGAGWGNEQFF.

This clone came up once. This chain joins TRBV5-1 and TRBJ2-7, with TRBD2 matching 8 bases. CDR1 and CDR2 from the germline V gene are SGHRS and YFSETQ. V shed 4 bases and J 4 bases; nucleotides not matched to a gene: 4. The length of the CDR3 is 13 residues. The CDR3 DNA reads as TGCGCCAGCAGCACAGGACTAGCTTACGAGCAGTACTTC. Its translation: CASSTGLAYEQYF.

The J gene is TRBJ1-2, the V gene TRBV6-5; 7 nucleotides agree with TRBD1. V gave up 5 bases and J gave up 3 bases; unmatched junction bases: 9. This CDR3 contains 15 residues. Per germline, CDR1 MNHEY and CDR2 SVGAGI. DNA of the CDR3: TGTGCCAGCAGTCCCTGGGACAGTAATCACTATGGCTACACCTTC. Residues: CASSPWDSNHYGYTF.

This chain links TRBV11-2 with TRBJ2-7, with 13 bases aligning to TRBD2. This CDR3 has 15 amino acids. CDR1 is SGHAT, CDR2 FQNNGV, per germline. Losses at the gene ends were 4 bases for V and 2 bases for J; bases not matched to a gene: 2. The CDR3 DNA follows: TGTGCCAGCAGCTCCACTAGCGGGGGGGCCTACGAGCAGTACTTC. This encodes CASSSTSGGAYEQYF.

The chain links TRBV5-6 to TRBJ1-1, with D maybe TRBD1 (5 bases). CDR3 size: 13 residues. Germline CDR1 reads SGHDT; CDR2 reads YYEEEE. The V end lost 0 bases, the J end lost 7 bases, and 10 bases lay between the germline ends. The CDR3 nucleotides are TGTGCCAGCAGCTTGGGGGGGGTGCTTGAAGCTTTCTTT. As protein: CASSLGGVLEAFF.

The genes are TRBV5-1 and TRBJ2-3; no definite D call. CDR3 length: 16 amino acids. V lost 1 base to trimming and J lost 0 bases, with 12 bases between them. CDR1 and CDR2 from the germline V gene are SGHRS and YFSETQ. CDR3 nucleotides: TGCGCCAGCAGCTTGTTTGTAGATGGTAGCACAGATACGCAGTATTTT. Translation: CASSLFVDGSTDTQYF.

The CDR3 DNA follows: TGTGCCAGCAGTTACTCGCAGGGGCGGTCCGGGGAGCTGTTTTTT. It codes for CASSYSQGRSGELFF. The rearrangement joins TRBV6-5 to TRBJ2-2; tentative D call: TRBD1 (6 bases). The CDR3 extends over 15 amino acids. Between the trimmed V and J ends, which lost 0 bases and 6 bases, there was a span of 11 bases. Germline CDR1 reads MNHEY; CDR2 reads SVGAGI.

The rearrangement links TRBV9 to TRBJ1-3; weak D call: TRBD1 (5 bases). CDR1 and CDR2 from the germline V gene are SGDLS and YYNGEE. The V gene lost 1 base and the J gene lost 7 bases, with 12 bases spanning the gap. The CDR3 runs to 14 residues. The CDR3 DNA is TGTGCCAGCAGCGTAACAGGCGGGGGGAACACCATATATTTT. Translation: CASSVTGGGNTIYF. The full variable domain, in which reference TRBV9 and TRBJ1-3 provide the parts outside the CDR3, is DSGVTQTPKHLITATGQRVTLRCSPRSGDLSVYWYQQSLDQGLQFLIQYYNGEERAKGNILERFSAQQFPDLHSELNLSSLELGDSALYFCASSVTGGGNTIYFGEGSWLTVV.

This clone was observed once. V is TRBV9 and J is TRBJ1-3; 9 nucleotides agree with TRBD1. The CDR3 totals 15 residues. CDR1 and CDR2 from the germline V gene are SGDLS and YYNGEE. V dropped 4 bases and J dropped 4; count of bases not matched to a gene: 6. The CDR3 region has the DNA TGTGCCAGCAGCACTGGGACAGGGAAAGGAAACACCATATATTTT. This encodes CASSTGTGKGNTIYF.

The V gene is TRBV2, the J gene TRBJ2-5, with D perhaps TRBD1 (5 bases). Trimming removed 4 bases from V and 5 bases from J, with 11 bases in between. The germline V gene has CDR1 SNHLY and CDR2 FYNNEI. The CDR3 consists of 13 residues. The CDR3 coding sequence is TGTGCCAGCAGTGGTTTGACAGTGGAGACCCAGTACTTC. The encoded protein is CASSGLTVETQYF.

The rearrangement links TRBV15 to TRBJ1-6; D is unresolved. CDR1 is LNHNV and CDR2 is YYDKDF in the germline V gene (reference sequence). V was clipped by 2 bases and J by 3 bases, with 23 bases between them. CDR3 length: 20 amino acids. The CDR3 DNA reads TGTGCCACCAGCAGAAATTTAGTGCCTGGCAGACAAAGCTATAATTCACCCCTCCACTTT. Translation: CATSRNLVPGRQSYNSPLHF.

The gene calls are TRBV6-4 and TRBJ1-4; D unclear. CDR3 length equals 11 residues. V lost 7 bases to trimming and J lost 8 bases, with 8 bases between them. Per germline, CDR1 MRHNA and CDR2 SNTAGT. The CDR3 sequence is CASKRGEKLFF. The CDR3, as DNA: TGTGCCAGCAAACGAGGGGAAAAACTGTTTTTT.

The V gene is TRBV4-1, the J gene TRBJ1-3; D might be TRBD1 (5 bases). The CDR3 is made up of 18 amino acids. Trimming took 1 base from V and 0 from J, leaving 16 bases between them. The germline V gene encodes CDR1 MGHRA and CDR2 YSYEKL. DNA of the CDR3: TGCGCCAGCAGCCAAGCCCCCCCGGGGGGTTCCTCTGGAAACACCATATATTTT. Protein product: CASSQAPPGGSSGNTIYF.

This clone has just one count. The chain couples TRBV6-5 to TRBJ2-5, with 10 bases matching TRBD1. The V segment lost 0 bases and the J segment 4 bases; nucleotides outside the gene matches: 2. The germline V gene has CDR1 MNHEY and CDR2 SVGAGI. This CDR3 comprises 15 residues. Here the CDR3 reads CASSYSWDRGETQYF. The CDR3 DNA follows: TGTGCCAGCAGTTACTCTTGGGACAGGGGAGAGACCCAGTACTTC.

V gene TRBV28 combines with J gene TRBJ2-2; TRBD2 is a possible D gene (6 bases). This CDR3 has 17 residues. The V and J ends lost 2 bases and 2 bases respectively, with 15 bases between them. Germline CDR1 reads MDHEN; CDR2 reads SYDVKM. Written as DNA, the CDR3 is TGTGCCAGCAGTTTACGGCGGCTAGCGATAAACACCGGGGAGCTGTTTTTT. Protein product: CASSLRRLAINTGELFF.

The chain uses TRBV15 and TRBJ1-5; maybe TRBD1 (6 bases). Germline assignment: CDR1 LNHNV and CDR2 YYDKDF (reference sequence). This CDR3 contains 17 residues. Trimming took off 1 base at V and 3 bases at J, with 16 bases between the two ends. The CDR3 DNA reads TGTGCCACCAGCAGAGTCGGGGCAGGGGTTAACAATCAGCCCCAGCATTTT. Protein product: CATSRVGAGVNNQPQHF.

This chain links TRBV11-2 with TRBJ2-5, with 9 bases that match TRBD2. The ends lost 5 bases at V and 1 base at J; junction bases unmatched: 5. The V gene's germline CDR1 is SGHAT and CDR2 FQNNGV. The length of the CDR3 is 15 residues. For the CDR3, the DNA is TGTGCCAGCAGCCGTAGCGGGGGAGTCCAAGAGACCCAGTACTTC. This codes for CASSRSGGVQETQYF.

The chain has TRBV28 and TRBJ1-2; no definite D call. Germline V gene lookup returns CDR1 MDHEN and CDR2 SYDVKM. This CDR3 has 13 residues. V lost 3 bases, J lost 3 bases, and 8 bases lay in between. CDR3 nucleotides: TGTGCCAGCAGTTTTTTCGGGGACTATGGCTACACCTTC. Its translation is CASSFFGDYGYTF.

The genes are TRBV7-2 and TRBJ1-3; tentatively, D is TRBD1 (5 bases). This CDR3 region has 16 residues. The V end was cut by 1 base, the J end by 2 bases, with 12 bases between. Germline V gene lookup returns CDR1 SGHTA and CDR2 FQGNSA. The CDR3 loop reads CASSLGFREAGNTIYF. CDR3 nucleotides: TGTGCCAGCAGCTTAGGGTTCAGGGAGGCTGGAAACACCATATATTTT.

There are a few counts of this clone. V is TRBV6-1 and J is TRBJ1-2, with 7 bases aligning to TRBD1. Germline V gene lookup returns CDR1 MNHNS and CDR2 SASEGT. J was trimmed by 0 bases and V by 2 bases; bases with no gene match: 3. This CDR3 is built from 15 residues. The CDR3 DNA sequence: TGTGCCAGCAGTGAAAGGGGGCTATCTAACTATGGCTACACCTTC. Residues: CASSERGLSNYGYTF.

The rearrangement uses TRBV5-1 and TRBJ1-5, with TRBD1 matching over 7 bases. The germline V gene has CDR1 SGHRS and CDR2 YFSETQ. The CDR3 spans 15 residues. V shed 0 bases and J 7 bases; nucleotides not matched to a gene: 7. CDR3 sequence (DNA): TGCGCCAGCAGCTTGGAAGGGACAGCAGGCCAGCCCCAGCATTTT. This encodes CASSLEGTAGQPQHF.

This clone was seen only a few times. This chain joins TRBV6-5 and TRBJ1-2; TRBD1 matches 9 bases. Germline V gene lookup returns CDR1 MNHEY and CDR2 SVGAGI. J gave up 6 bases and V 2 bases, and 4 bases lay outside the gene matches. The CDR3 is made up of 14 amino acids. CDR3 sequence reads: CASSYGDRVNGYTF. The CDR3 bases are TGTGCCAGCAGTTACGGGGACAGGGTAAATGGCTACACCTTC.